Shown below are 3 T cell receptor beta chains from a single sample sequenced in a study of blood T cell repertoires in COVID-19. Repertoires were generated with immunoSEQ multiplex PCR, while TCRdb's copy carries only in-frame clones and drops some. The table shows about 180,000 clones, with about 83% occurring only once. The material sequenced was peripheral blood. The receptor set was obtained from a person aged 70 to 85 with COVID-19, enrolled during active disease.

This chain connects TRBV6-6 to TRBJ2-2, with TRBD1 matching over 7 bases. Germline V gives CDR1 MNHNY, CDR2 SVGAGI (reference sequence). J was trimmed by 6 bases and V by 6 bases; bases with no gene match: 10. The CDR3 spans 15 residues. CDR3 DNA sequence: TGTGCCAGCAGAAGTTTAGGGGGCGCTTCCGGGGAGCTGTTTTTT. This sequence encodes CASRSLGGASGELFF.

This clone was seen a single time. The rearrangement joins TRBV18 to TRBJ1-6; 9 bases match TRBD1. The ends lost 2 bases at V and 0 bases at J; junction bases unmatched: 2. Germline V gives CDR1 KGHSH, CDR2 LQKENI. The CDR3 length is 17 residues. CDR3 DNA sequence: TGTGCCAGCTCACCAAAGACAGGGGGCTCCTATAATTCACCCCTCCACTTT. It translates to CASSPKTGGSYNSPLHF.

J is TRBJ1-2 and V is TRBV7-2; D gene uncertain. CDR1 SGHTA and CDR2 FQGNSA come from the germline V gene. V lost 1 base, J lost 7 bases, and 16 bases lay in between. The CDR3 loop spans 15 amino acids. The CDR3 region is CASSLGPGGYGGYTF. DNA for the CDR3: TGTGCCAGCAGCTTAGGGCCCGGAGGGTACGGTGGCTACACCTTC.